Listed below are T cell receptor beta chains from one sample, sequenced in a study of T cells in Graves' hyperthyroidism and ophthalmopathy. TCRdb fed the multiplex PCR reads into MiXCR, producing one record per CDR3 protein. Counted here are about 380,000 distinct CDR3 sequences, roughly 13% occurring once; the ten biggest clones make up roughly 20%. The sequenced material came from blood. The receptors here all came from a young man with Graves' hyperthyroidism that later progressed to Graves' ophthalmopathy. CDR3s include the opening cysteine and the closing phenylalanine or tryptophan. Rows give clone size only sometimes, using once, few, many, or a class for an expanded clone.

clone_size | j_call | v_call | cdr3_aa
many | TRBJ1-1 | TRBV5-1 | CASSLWQTNTEAFF
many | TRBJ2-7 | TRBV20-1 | CSAMGSGSTYEQYF
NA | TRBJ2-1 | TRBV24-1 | CATSKGFEQFF
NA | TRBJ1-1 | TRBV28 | CASSFLRGRQAFF
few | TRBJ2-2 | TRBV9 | CASSPRGGRGPNTGELFF
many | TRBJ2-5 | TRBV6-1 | CASSEYGTIQETQYF
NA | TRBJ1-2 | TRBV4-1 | CASSRTGANGYTF
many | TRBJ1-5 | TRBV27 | CASSLSGVQPQHF
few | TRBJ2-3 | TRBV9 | CASTSTGGMTDTQYF
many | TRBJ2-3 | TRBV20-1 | CSARLLSTDTQYF